The 8 T cell receptor beta chains below were found in one sample sequenced in a study of cytomegalovirus exposure and HLA in healthy donors. The study ran its PCR with 60 Vbeta and 13 Jbeta primers. Only in-frame clones appear in the TCRdb table, and some are missing; sequencing was by immunoSEQ multiplex PCR. The table records about 200,000 clones, more than 65% of them present only once. Sequences were obtained from PBMCs. These receptor sequences come from a man younger than 30 in good health and CMV-seronegative.

The V and J genes are TRBV4-1 and TRBJ2-3; tentative D call: TRBD1 (6 bases). V shed 1 base and J shed 7 bases, with 15 bases lying between them. Germline values: CDR1 MGHRA, CDR2 YSYEKL. The CDR3 runs 15 residues. The CDR3: CASSQGQGFLNTQYF. CDR3 DNA sequence: TGCGCCAGCAGCCAAGGGCAGGGGTTTCTAAATACGCAGTATTTT.

The V gene is TRBV4-1, the J gene TRBJ2-1, with D possibly being TRBD2 (5 bases). This CDR3 region has 17 residues. Deletions cut 3 bases from V and 3 bases from J, with 18 bases between. Germline values: CDR1 MGHRA, CDR2 YSYEKL. The CDR3 is CASSHSPGPAGYNEQFF. In DNA, the CDR3 is TGCGCCAGCAGCCACTCACCGGGCCCCGCGGGCTACAATGAGCAGTTCTTC.

The chain recombines TRBV7-9 with TRBJ2-3; maybe TRBD2 (5 bases). The V and J ends lost 4 bases and 0 bases respectively, with 17 bases between them. The CDR3 has 17 residues. Looked up from germline, CDR1 is SEHNR and CDR2 is FQNEAQ (reference sequence). CDR3: CASSSLSGDYSTDTQYF. The CDR3, as DNA: TGTGCCAGCAGCTCCCTCAGCGGAGACTATAGCACAGATACGCAGTATTTT.

The rearrangement uses TRBV11-2 and TRBJ1-6; a possible D gene is TRBD1 (6 bases). The germline V and J ends were trimmed by 4 bases and 7 bases, with 17 bases remaining between them. CDR3 length: 16 residues. The germline CDR1 and CDR2 sequences are SGHAT and FQNNGV. CDR3 in amino acids: CASSSAQRGLNSPLHF. The CDR3 nucleotides are TGTGCCAGCAGCTCCGCCCAGCGGGGGCTGAATTCACCCCTCCACTTT.

On this clone: A read error may produce the germline difference seen at one junction end. CDR3 sequence (DNA): TGTGCCGGGAGGGCTAGCGGGAGGGGGGACTACAATGAGCAGTTCTTC. Translation gives CAGRASGRGDYNEQFF. The rearrangement links TRBV30 to TRBJ2-1, with 12 bases matching TRBD2. Germline V gives CDR1 GTSNPN, CDR2 SVGIG (reference sequence). The CDR3 loop spans 16 amino acids.

This chain links TRBV7-3 with TRBJ1-2, with a possible D match to TRBD1 (6 bases). Germline CDR1 SGHTA, CDR2 FQGTGA. V was cut by 2 bases and J by 5 bases, with 9 bases left in between. This CDR3 spans 13 amino acids. CDR3 nucleotides: TGTGCCAGCAGCTTATTCCAGGGGTATGGCTACACCTTC. As protein: CASSLFQGYGYTF.

V is TRBV7-9 and J is TRBJ1-2; the D gene is possibly TRBD1 (5 bases). Trimming cost V 3 bases and J 6 bases, with 11 bases left between them. The CDR3 runs 13 residues. CDR1 is SEHNR, CDR2 FQNEAQ, per germline (reference sequence). For the CDR3, the DNA is TGTGCCAGCAGCTTCGTAACGGGGGATGGCTACACCTTC. Residues: CASSFVTGDGYTF.

Worth noting for this clone: An end of the junction differs from the germline gene, which may be a read error. V and J are TRBV7-9 and TRBJ1-1; weak D call: TRBD1 (5 bases). The CDR3 runs to 15 residues. The germline gives CDR1 SEHNR, CDR2 FQNEAQ (reference sequence). CDR3 sequence (DNA): TGTTCCAGCAGCGCCCGCGACAGTGAAAACACTGAAGCTTTCTTT. Translation gives CSSSARDSENTEAFF. The entire variable domain, with the rest obtained from reference TRBV7-9 and TRBJ1-1, is as follows: DTGVSQNPRHKITKRGQNVTFRCDPISEHNRLYWYRQTLGQGPEFLTYFQNEAQLEKSRLLSDRFSAERPKGSFSTLEIQRTEQGDSAMYLCSSSARDSENTEAFFGQGTRLTVV.